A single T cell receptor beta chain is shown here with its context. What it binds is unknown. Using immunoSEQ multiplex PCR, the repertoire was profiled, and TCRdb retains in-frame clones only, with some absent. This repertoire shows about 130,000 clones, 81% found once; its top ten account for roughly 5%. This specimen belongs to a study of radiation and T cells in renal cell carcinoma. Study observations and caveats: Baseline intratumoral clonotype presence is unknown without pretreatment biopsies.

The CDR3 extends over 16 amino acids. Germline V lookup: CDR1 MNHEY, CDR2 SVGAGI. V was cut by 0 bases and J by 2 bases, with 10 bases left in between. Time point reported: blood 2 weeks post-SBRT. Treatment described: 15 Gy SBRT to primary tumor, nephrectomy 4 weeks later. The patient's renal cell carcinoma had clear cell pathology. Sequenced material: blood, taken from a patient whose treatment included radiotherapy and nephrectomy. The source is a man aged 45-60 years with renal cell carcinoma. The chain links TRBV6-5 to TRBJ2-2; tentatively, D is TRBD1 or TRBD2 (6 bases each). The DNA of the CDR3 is TGTGCCAGCAGTTACTCGGCCGGGGGCAACACCGGGGAGCTGTTTTTT. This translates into CASSYSAGGNTGELFF.